This T cell receptor beta chain was sequenced during a study of response to subunit inactivated influenza vaccine. Study-wide results and limits: That few new T cells are recruited by each seasonal influenza vaccination was the authors' suggestion.

CDR3 size: 15 residues. Germline assignment: CDR1 ENHRY and CDR2 SYGVKD. Remarks on this clonotype: Its antigen is currently unknown. At one of its ends the junction is not consistent with the germline gene, which may arise from a read error.

TCRdb itself ran the RT-PCR reads through MiXCR, one entry per CDR3 protein. Found here are approximately 520,000 distinct CDR3 sequences, 25% of them singletons; the top ten hold 1.5% to 2%. The source was CD4+ T cells sorted from PBMCs, collected about 5 days after vaccination. This chain joins TRBV10-3 and TRBJ2-5; either TRBD1 or TRBD2 may fit D (7 bases each). The TCR originated in a man between 45 and 60 years old who received an inactivated influenza vaccine. In DNA form, the CDR3 reads TGTGCCATCAGTGATCGAGCGGGACAGACGGAGACCCAGTGCTTC. It encodes CAISDRAGQTETQCF.